These 26 T cell receptor beta chains were all obtained from the same sample, sequenced in a study of cytomegalovirus exposure and HLA in healthy donors listed by TCRdb under 2017. The method was the immunoSEQ multiplex PCR assay. For the multiplex PCR, a mixture combining 60 forward primers for TCR Vbeta segments and 13 reverse primers for TCR Jbeta segments was used. TCRdb stores this immuneACCESS table with in-frame sequences only. Part of the clones is absent; in the studies checked, under half of the shortfall reflects unresolved V genes, and no reason is known for the rest. The sample contains approximately 120,000 clones, around three quarters of them found a single time. The leading ten clones occupy approximately 3.9% of the sample. The specimen was PBMCs. All receptors come from a man in his forties in good health and CMV-seronegative.

This clone was observed a few times. The V gene is TRBV28, the J gene TRBJ1-2, with a possible D match to TRBD1 (5 bases). Trimming cost V 6 bases and J 5 bases, with 22 bases left between them. CDR1 and CDR2 (germline): MDHEN, SYDVKM. The CDR3 covers 16 residues. The CDR3, as DNA: TGTGCCAGCAGGCGGGGGGGAGAGATTGAGGGGTATGGCTACACCTTC. Its translation: CASRRGGEIEGYGYTF.

The chain joins TRBV6-5 to TRBJ2-7, with 7 bases matching TRBD1. This CDR3 has 14 amino acids. Germline V lookup: CDR1 MNHEY, CDR2 SVGAGI. The junction had 2 bases not matched to a gene; V was cut back by 0 bases and J by 3 bases. CDR3 nucleotides: TGTGCCAGCAGTTACTCTCCAGGGGGCTACGAGCAGTACTTC. Translating gives CASSYSPGGYEQYF.

This chain links TRBV7-9 with TRBJ2-5; D possibly corresponds to TRBD2 (5 bases). Germline CDR1 SEHNR, CDR2 FQNEAQ (reference sequence). With 1 base removed from V and 11 bases from J, the gap between germline ends came to 17 bases. The CDR3 has 14 amino acids. The CDR3 reads CASSLEGSGMEQYF. The CDR3 coding sequence is TGTGCCAGCAGCTTAGAGGGTTCCGGGATGGAGCAGTACTTC.

This clone showed up just a few times. The rearrangement joins TRBV5-6 to TRBJ1-4; D gene unclear. Germline values: CDR1 SGHDT, CDR2 YYEEEE. The V gene lost 2 bases and the J gene lost 6 bases, with 20 bases spanning the gap. The CDR3 is 17 amino acids. CDR3 amino acids: CASSLGSGLILDEKLFF. The DNA for the CDR3 is TGTGCCAGCAGCTTAGGCAGCGGATTAATCCTCGATGAAAAACTGTTTTTT.

The chain is built from TRBV9 and TRBJ2-1; 9 nucleotides match TRBD1. This CDR3 has 15 amino acids. Germline values: CDR1 SGDLS, CDR2 YYNGEE. Losses at the gene ends were 3 bases for V and 1 base for J; bases not matched to a gene: 2. The CDR3 loop is CASSGQGESYNEQFF. For the CDR3, the DNA is TGTGCCAGCAGCGGACAGGGGGAATCCTACAATGAGCAGTTCTTC.

Only one count was recorded for this clone. The rearrangement uses TRBV5-1 and TRBJ2-2; TRBD1 matches at 8 bases. The CDR3 extends over 15 amino acids. Germline assignment: CDR1 SGHRS and CDR2 YFSETQ. Germline trimming cut 5 bases from V and 2 bases from J; bases unmatched to any gene: 5. The CDR3 region is CASRIQGANTGELFF. The CDR3 DNA reads as TGCGCCAGCAGAATTCAGGGGGCTAACACCGGGGAGCTGTTTTTT. The full variable domain, its missing parts supplied by reference TRBV5-1 and TRBJ2-2, is KAGVTQTPRYLIKTRGQQVTLSCSPISGHRSVSWYQQTPGQGLQFLFEYFSETQRNKGNFPGRFSGRQFSNSRSEMNVSTLELGDSALYLCASRIQGANTGELFFGEGSRLTVL.

J is TRBJ1-1 and V is TRBV6-1, with D hard to call. Trimming pared 8 bases from V and 2 bases from J, leaving 12 bases between. CDR3 length: 13 residues. CDR1 and CDR2 from the germline V gene are MNHNS and SASEGT. The CDR3 DNA reads as TGTGCCAGCGTTCGAGAGCAAAACACTGAAGCTTTCTTT. Protein sequence: CASVREQNTEAFF.

This clone was detected once. The chain combines TRBV15 with TRBJ1-1; TRBD1 agrees at 10 bases. J was trimmed by 1 base and V by 1 base; bases with no gene match: 6. Looked up from germline, CDR1 is LNHNV and CDR2 is YYDKDF (reference sequence). The CDR3 consists of 17 residues. The CDR3 sequence: CATSRAAGTGENTEAFF. Written as DNA, the CDR3 is TGTGCCACCAGCAGAGCGGCGGGGACAGGGGAGAACACTGAAGCTTTCTTT.

The chain couples TRBV6-1 to TRBJ2-1, with TRBD2 matching 10 bases. V lost 2 bases, J lost 0 bases, and 4 bases stayed unmatched. The CDR3 extends over 17 amino acids. Looked up from germline, CDR1 is MNHNS and CDR2 is SASEGT. This CDR3 is CASSENIAGGSYNEQFF. CDR3 DNA: TGTGCCAGCAGTGAAAACATAGCGGGAGGCTCCTACAATGAGCAGTTCTTC.

This chain connects TRBV30 to TRBJ1-1; tentative D call: TRBD1 (6 bases). Germline assignment: CDR1 GTSNPN and CDR2 SVGIG (reference sequence). The length of the CDR3 is 12 residues. The V end was cut by 4 bases, the J end by 6 bases, with 12 bases between. The CDR3 DNA reads as TGTGCCTGGAATGGGGAGGGGGCTGAAGCTTTCTTT. Its protein is CAWNGEGAEAFF.

The rearrangement links TRBV9 to TRBJ2-1, with 9 nucleotides matching TRBD1. The junction had 5 bases not matched to a gene; V was cut back by 3 bases and J by 7 bases. Germline V lookup: CDR1 SGDLS, CDR2 YYNGEE. The CDR3 has 14 amino acids. The CDR3 here is CASSAWTGANEQFF. CDR3 in DNA: TGTGCCAGCAGCGCTTGGACAGGGGCTAATGAGCAGTTCTTC.

The V gene is TRBV5-1, the J gene TRBJ1-5; TRBD1 might be the D (6 bases). The V end lost 3 bases, the J end lost 7 bases, and 8 bases lay between the germline ends. CDR3 size: 12 residues. Germline V CDR1 and CDR2: SGHRS, YFSETQ. The CDR3 spells CASSSRGQPQHF. The CDR3 region has the DNA TGCGCCAGCAGCTCAAGGGGGCAGCCCCAGCATTTT.

This sequence joins TRBV2 and TRBJ1-1, with 12 bases that match TRBD1. The V segment lost 5 bases and the J segment 10 bases; nucleotides outside the gene matches: 8. The CDR3 has 14 amino acids. In germline, CDR1 is SNHLY, CDR2 FYNNEI. The CDR3 region has the DNA TGTGCCAGCAGTAACCTTCGGGACAGGGGGCTAGCTTTCTTT. This codes for CASSNLRDRGLAFF.

This chain links TRBV5-1 with TRBJ1-2, with D unresolved. The CDR3 covers 15 residues. V lost 4 bases, J lost 4 bases, and 17 bases lay in between. The V gene's germline CDR1 is SGHRS and CDR2 YFSETQ. The CDR3 protein is CASSPEQGPGYGYTF. CDR3 coding DNA: TGCGCCAGCAGCCCCGAGCAAGGTCCGGGCTATGGCTACACCTTC.

This rearrangement joins TRBV18 to TRBJ1-1; TRBD1 matches at 9 bases. The CDR3 consists of 14 residues. Germline CDR1 KGHSH, CDR2 LQKENI. With V trimmed by 6 bases and J by 3 bases, 5 bases remained unmatched. As DNA, the CDR3 is TGTGCCAGCTCGGGAGGGACAGGGTACACTGAAGCTTTCTTT. Its translation: CASSGGTGYTEAFF.

The chain joins TRBV10-3 to TRBJ1-1; D perhaps matches TRBD1 (5 bases). Germline V lookup: CDR1 ENHRY, CDR2 SYGVKD. There are 12 residues in the CDR3. V was pared by 6 bases and J by 7 bases, with 12 bases between. CDR3 nucleotides: TGTGCCATCAGGACTGGGGGGAATGAAGCTTTCTTT. Its translation is CAIRTGGNEAFF.

This clone appeared once. The chain links TRBV25-1 to TRBJ1-1; D may be TRBD1 (6 bases). The V end lost 6 bases, the J end lost 1 base, and 9 bases lay between the germline ends. This CDR3 is 13 amino acids long. Per germline, CDR1 MGHDK and CDR2 SYGVNS. CDR3 sequence: CASRNRENTEAFF. The CDR3 nucleotides are TGTGCCAGCAGAAACAGGGAGAACACTGAAGCTTTCTTT.

The genes are TRBV6-1 and TRBJ1-5; D may be TRBD1 (5 bases). The V gene lost 1 base and the J gene lost 6 bases, with 10 bases spanning the gap. The CDR3 loop spans 14 amino acids. The germline CDR1 and CDR2 sequences are MNHNS and SASEGT. The CDR3: CASSEGGLGQPQHF. The CDR3 nucleotides read TGTGCCAGCAGTGAAGGGGGACTTGGTCAGCCCCAGCATTTT.

The rearrangement uses TRBV19 and TRBJ1-5; a possible D gene is TRBD1 (5 bases). Trimming took 0 bases from V and 7 from J, leaving 13 bases between them. This CDR3 region has 15 residues. Germline V CDR1 and CDR2: LNHDA, SQIVND (reference sequence). The CDR3 loop is CASSIDPGSGQPQHF. In DNA, the CDR3 is TGTGCCAGTAGTATAGACCCAGGGTCGGGCCAGCCCCAGCATTTT. Full variable domain (missing parts from reference TRBV19 and TRBJ1-5): DGGITQSPKYLFRKEGQNVTLSCEQNLNHDAMYWYRQDPGQGLRLIYYSQIVNDFQKGDIAEGYSVSREKKESFPLTVTSAQKNPTAFYLCASSIDPGSGQPQHFGDGTRLSIL.

A few counts support this clone. This chain connects TRBV6-1 to TRBJ1-6; tentative D call: TRBD1 (6 bases). Germline assignment: CDR1 MNHNS and CDR2 SASEGT. V lost 1 base to trimming and J lost 7 bases, with 11 bases between them. CDR3 length: 15 amino acids. CDR3 nucleotide sequence: TGTGCCAGCAGTGAAGGGTCTCAGGGGAATTCACCCCTCCACTTT. This gives the protein CASSEGSQGNSPLHF.

The rearrangement links TRBV12-5 to TRBJ2-5, with D unclear. The CDR3 extends over 11 amino acids. V was pared by 6 bases and J by 9 bases, with 11 bases between. Germline CDR1 is LGHNT and CDR2 is FRNRAP. The CDR3: CASGPTSPQYF. CDR3 DNA: TGTGCTAGTGGCCCAACTTCGCCCCAGTACTTC.

With regard to this clone: The junction departs from the called germline gene at one end, perhaps through a read error. This chain connects TRBV4-1 to TRBJ1-1; D is unresolved. CDR3 length: 11 amino acids. Germline V lookup: CDR1 MGHRA, CDR2 YSYEKL. In DNA, the CDR3 is TGCGCCAGCAGCCAGATGCAGCGGCAGATCTTT. Residues: CASSQMQRQIF.

The chain recombines TRBV10-1 with TRBJ2-2; TRBD2 is a possible D gene (6 bases). Trimming stripped 4 bases from V and 6 bases from J, with 9 bases between. There are 13 residues in the CDR3. Germline CDR1 is WNHNN and CDR2 is SYGVQD (reference sequence). This CDR3 is CASSAGAAGELFF. The CDR3 nucleotides are TGCGCCAGCAGTGCGGGAGCCGCCGGGGAGCTGTTTTTT.

The chain links TRBV14 to TRBJ1-1; 9 nucleotides line up with TRBD1. This CDR3 has 15 amino acids. The germline V gene has CDR1 SGHDN and CDR2 FVKESK. J lost 2 bases, V lost 4 bases, and 5 bases had no gene match. The CDR3 DNA sequence: TGTGCCAGCAGCCCATGGACAGGGGTAAACACTGAAGCTTTCTTT. It encodes CASSPWTGVNTEAFF.

The chain recombines TRBV4-3 with TRBJ2-2, with D perhaps matching TRBD1 (5 bases). The CDR3 covers 15 residues. V lost 3 bases to trimming and J lost 1 base, with 9 bases between them. Per germline, CDR1 LGHNA and CDR2 YSLEER. In DNA form, the CDR3 reads TGCGCCAGCAGCCAGCAGCAGGGGAACACCGGGGAGCTGTTTTTT. This gives the protein CASSQQQGNTGELFF.

The chain recombines TRBV10-3 with TRBJ2-6; 9 bases agree with TRBD1. V lost 3 bases and J lost 0; bases outside the gene matches: 12. This CDR3 has 20 amino acids. In germline, CDR1 is ENHRY, CDR2 SYGVKD. The CDR3 sequence: CAISDFDRDRASSGANVLTF. DNA for the CDR3: TGTGCCATCAGTGATTTTGACCGGGACAGGGCTAGCTCTGGGGCCAACGTCCTGACTTTC.